A single sample gave rise to the 23 T cell receptor beta chains below, sequenced in a study of T cell responses to AZD1222 COVID-19 vaccine. Sequenced by immunoSEQ multiplex PCR; TCRdb stores in-frame clones only, minus some. The repertoire holds 100,000 to 150,000 clones, with roughly 90% as singletons. This specimen consisted of peripheral blood, obtained on day 0 of AZD1222 vaccination. These receptors originate from an adult in good health.

The rearrangement links TRBV25-1 to TRBJ2-5, with D unclear. Germline V gene lookup returns CDR1 MGHDK and CDR2 SYGVNS. The CDR3 loop spans 15 amino acids. V was clipped by 3 bases and J by 5 bases, with 16 bases between them. Written as DNA, the CDR3 is TGTGCCAGCAGTGATACAGCTAGTAGGTTTGAGACCCAGTACTTC. Translating it yields CASSDTASRFETQYF.

J is TRBJ2-1 and V is TRBV19, with a tentative D call TRBD1 (6 bases). Germline CDR1 and CDR2: LNHDA and SQIVND (reference sequence). Trimming left V 6 bases short and J 0 bases short, with 12 bases between. CDR3 length: 15 amino acids. The CDR3 nucleotides read TGTGCCAGTAGCCCTACAGGGAGCTCCTACAATGAGCAGTTCTTC. It codes for CASSPTGSSYNEQFF.

The genes are TRBV5-1 and TRBJ2-2; 9 bases align to TRBD2. Germline lookup yields CDR1 SGHRS and CDR2 YFSETQ. The CDR3 sequence is 16 residues long. V lost 4 bases, J lost 4 bases, and 8 bases stayed unmatched. CDR3 nucleotides: TGCGCCAGCAGCCTAGCCGGACTAGCGAGCACCGGGGAGCTGTTTTTT. Translating gives CASSLAGLASTGELFF. Together with reference TRBV5-1 and TRBJ2-2, the CDR3 gives the full variable domain: KAGVTQTPRYLIKTRGQQVTLSCSPISGHRSVSWYQQTPGQGLQFLFEYFSETQRNKGNFPGRFSGRQFSNSRSEMNVSTLELGDSALYLCASSLAGLASTGELFFGEGSRLTVL.

V and J are TRBV27 and TRBJ2-1; 11 nucleotides match TRBD1. Germline loops: CDR1 MNHEY, CDR2 SMNVEV (reference sequence). V was clipped by 5 bases and J by 4 bases; unmatched bases: 4. CDR3 length: 15 amino acids. CDR3 nucleotides: TGTGCCAGCAGTACCGGGACAGGGGGGTACAATGAGCAGTTCTTC. Translated: CASSTGTGGYNEQFF.

The CDR3: CASSQASGAEKLFF. In nucleotides, the CDR3 is TGTGCCAGCAGCCAAGCGAGCGGGGCCGAAAAACTGTTTTTT. The chain employs TRBV4-2 and TRBJ1-4; possible D gene TRBD1, 5 bases. Trimming cost V 1 base and J 8 bases, with 11 bases left between them. Germline assignment: CDR1 LGHNA and CDR2 YNFKEQ. This CDR3 spans 14 amino acids.

This chain links TRBV4-2 with TRBJ2-3; the D is unclear. Looked up from germline, CDR1 is LGHNA and CDR2 is YNFKEQ. The germline V and J ends were trimmed by 0 bases and 6 bases, with 4 bases remaining between them. The CDR3 loop spans 12 amino acids. CDR3 coding DNA: TGTGCCAGCAGCCAAGAGGAGGATACGCAGTATTTT. Translated: CASSQEEDTQYF.

CDR3 bases: TGTGCCAGCAGCGTACCCTCCGGGACTAGCGGGAGTGGGAGGGTATATGAGCAGTTCTTC. This sequence encodes CASSVPSGTSGSGRVYEQFF. The V gene is TRBV9, the J gene TRBJ2-1; 14 nucleotides align to TRBD2. V shed 1 base and J 8 bases; nucleotides not matched to a gene: 17. Germline assignment: CDR1 SGDLS and CDR2 YYNGEE. The CDR3 has 20 amino acids.

The CDR3 DNA sequence: TGTGCCTGGAGTAAAGGAGGGGGCGCAGAAAAACTGTTTTTT. Amino acid sequence: CAWSKGGGAEKLFF. The chain joins TRBV30 to TRBJ1-4; 7 bases match TRBD1. Looked up from germline, CDR1 is GTSNPN and CDR2 is SVGIG (reference sequence). Trimming at V came to 2 bases and at J to 8 bases, leaving 8 bases not matched to a gene. The CDR3 spans 14 residues.

J is TRBJ1-5 and V is TRBV12-3 or TRBV12-4; 7 nucleotides match TRBD1. V gave up 6 bases and J gave up 5 bases; unmatched junction bases: 4. The CDR3 spans 13 residues. CDR3 amino acids: CASRTGSDQPQHF. CDR3 sequence (DNA): TGTGCCAGCAGGACAGGGTCGGATCAGCCCCAGCATTTT.

The chain joins TRBV15 to TRBJ2-2; no definite D call. Germline CDR1 and CDR2: LNHNV and YYDKDF (reference sequence). Trimming removed 0 bases at V and 5 bases at J, with 7 bases between. This CDR3 has 14 residues. The CDR3 loop is CATSRDGQTGELFF. CDR3 DNA: TGTGCCACCAGCAGAGATGGCCAGACCGGGGAGCTGTTTTTT.

V usage is TRBV5-4 and J usage is TRBJ1-1; D is possibly TRBD1 (6 bases). The germline V and J ends were trimmed by 1 base and 0 bases, with 10 bases remaining between them. Germline lookup yields CDR1 SGHNT and CDR2 YYREEE (reference sequence). The CDR3 sequence is 15 residues long. The CDR3 loop is CASSLPQGMNTEAFF. CDR3 sequence (DNA): TGTGCCAGCAGCTTGCCACAGGGAATGAACACTGAAGCTTTCTTT.

J is TRBJ2-3 and V is TRBV3-1 (or the pseudogene TRBV3-2), with 7 bases matching TRBD1. The CDR3 sequence is 15 residues long. The V gene's germline CDR1 is LGHDT and CDR2 YNNKEL (reference sequence). V lost 0 bases and J lost 4; bases outside the gene matches: 4. The CDR3 loop reads CASSQEGQGADTQYF. The CDR3 region has the DNA TGTGCCAGCAGCCAAGAGGGGCAGGGGGCAGATACGCAGTATTTT.

J is TRBJ2-7 and V is TRBV29-1; D call uncertain. In germline, CDR1 is SQVTM, CDR2 ANQGSEA. CDR3 length: 15 residues. Trimming took off 1 base at V and 2 bases at J, with 15 bases between the two ends. Here the CDR3 DNA reads TGCAGCGTTGAAGGACTCAAAAATAACCCCTACGAGCAGTACTTC. It translates to CSVEGLKNNPYEQYF.

The chain is built from TRBV5-4 and TRBJ1-2, with D maybe TRBD1 (5 bases). The V and J ends lost 6 bases and 6 bases respectively, with 12 bases between them. Germline V lookup: CDR1 SGHNT, CDR2 YYREEE (reference sequence). The CDR3 loop spans 12 amino acids. This chain's CDR3 is CASTQGGHGYTF. Written as DNA, the CDR3 is TGTGCCAGCACCCAGGGAGGGCATGGCTACACCTTC.

The rearrangement uses TRBV5-1 and TRBJ2-5; possible D gene TRBD1, 6 bases. This CDR3 region has 14 residues. Looked up from germline, CDR1 is SGHRS and CDR2 is YFSETQ. V gave up 2 bases and J gave up 3 bases, with 11 bases separating them. DNA of the CDR3: TGCGCCAGCAGCTTCGCGACAGGTGAAGAGACCCAGTACTTC. Protein sequence: CASSFATGEETQYF. Looking up the rest from reference TRBV5-1 and TRBJ2-5 gives the full variable domain: KAGVTQTPRYLIKTRGQQVTLSCSPISGHRSVSWYQQTPGQGLQFLFEYFSETQRNKGNFPGRFSGRQFSNSRSEMNVSTLELGDSALYLCASSFATGEETQYFGPGTRLLVL.

The rearrangement links TRBV5-1 to TRBJ2-3; 9 bases align to TRBD1. The V segment lost 2 bases and the J segment 3 bases; nucleotides outside the gene matches: 4. CDR1 SGHRS and CDR2 YFSETQ come from the germline V gene. This CDR3 is built from 15 residues. The CDR3 region is CASSLRDRVTDTQYF. In DNA form, the CDR3 reads TGCGCCAGCAGCTTAAGGGACAGGGTGACAGATACGCAGTATTTT.

The chain combines TRBV5-5 with TRBJ1-5; 7 bases are a match to TRBD1. Trimming at V came to 4 bases and at J to 5 bases, leaving 6 bases not matched to a gene. Per the germline V gene, CDR1 is SGHKS and CDR2 is YYEKEE (reference sequence). The CDR3 sequence is 14 residues long. CDR3: CASSPGTADQPQHF. The CDR3 DNA reads as TGTGCCAGCAGCCCCGGGACAGCAGATCAGCCCCAGCATTTT. Supplemented by reference TRBV5-5 and TRBJ1-5, the full variable domain reads DAGVTQSPTHLIKTRGQQVTLRCSPISGHKSVSWYQQVLGQGPQFIFQYYEKEERGRGNFPDRFSARQFPNYSSELNVNALLLGDSALYLCASSPGTADQPQHFGDGTRLSIL.

This clone was detected only once. The chain links TRBV5-1 to TRBJ2-5; D is possibly TRBD1 or TRBD2 (5 bases each). Trimming removed 3 bases from V and 4 bases from J, with 16 bases in between. The CDR3 extends over 15 amino acids. The germline gives CDR1 SGHRS, CDR2 YFSETQ. The CDR3 nucleotides read TGCGCCAGCAGCTCCGGGACCACAAGTGGAGAGACCCAGTACTTC. It codes for CASSSGTTSGETQYF.

This chain connects TRBV5-1 to TRBJ2-1; D is possibly TRBD2 (5 bases). The CDR3 consists of 14 residues. The V and J ends lost 3 bases and 6 bases respectively, with 13 bases between them. Germline loops: CDR1 SGHRS, CDR2 YFSETQ. Written as DNA, the CDR3 is TGCGCCAGCAGCTCGGCGGGTCTCGGCAATGAGCAGTTCTTC. It translates to CASSSAGLGNEQFF.

This chain connects TRBV6-5 to TRBJ2-7; TRBD1 aligns across 7 bases. CDR3 length: 14 amino acids. The V segment lost 7 bases and the J segment 2 bases; nucleotides outside the gene matches: 8. CDR1 is MNHEY and CDR2 is SVGAGI in the germline V gene. In DNA, the CDR3 is TGTGCCAGCAACGCCCACGGGACAGCCTACGAGCAGTACTTC. It yields the protein CASNAHGTAYEQYF.

The rearrangement uses TRBV12-3 or TRBV12-4 and TRBJ1-2; the D gene is possibly TRBD1 (6 bases). V was trimmed by 4 bases and J by 7 bases, leaving 7 bases between them. This CDR3 region has 11 residues. The CDR3 protein is CASSSRGGYTF. The CDR3 coding sequence is TGTGCCAGCAGTTCCAGGGGTGGCTACACCTTC.

The chain recombines TRBV5-1 with TRBJ1-5; D remains unclear. CDR3 length equals 13 residues. The V end was cut by 4 bases, the J end by 4 bases, with 9 bases between. CDR1 and CDR2 from the germline V gene are SGHRS and YFSETQ. The DNA for the CDR3 is TGCGCCAGCAGCGTGGGAGGGAATCAGCCCCAGCATTTT. This sequence encodes CASSVGGNQPQHF.

The rearrangement uses TRBV25-1 and TRBJ2-2, with a tentative D call TRBD1 (6 bases). Deletions cut 1 base from V and 7 bases from J, with 16 bases between. CDR3 length: 16 residues. Germline assignment: CDR1 MGHDK and CDR2 SYGVNS. The chain's CDR3 is CASSEFGGRNRGELFF. In DNA form, the CDR3 reads TGTGCCAGCAGTGAATTTGGGGGCCGGAATCGCGGGGAGCTGTTTTTT.